The text below deals with one T cell receptor beta chain. No antigen is known for it. Among the donors, all were healthy bone marrow donors. The data were taken from a study of cytomegalovirus exposure and HLA in healthy donors. Study observations and caveats: According to an earlier analysis, most TCR beta V segments yielded productive rearrangements about 90% or about 30% of the time.

The study ran its PCR with 60 Vbeta and 13 Jbeta primers. Assay used: immunoSEQ multiplex PCR; TCRdb lists only in-frame clones, some missing. The data contain about 110,000 clones, approximately 80% of them singletons. In germline, CDR1 is LNHDA, CDR2 SQIVND (reference sequence). With V trimmed by 10 bases and J by 7 bases, 12 bases remained unmatched. The CDR3 has 15 amino acids. The rearrangement links TRBV19 to TRBJ1-6; 8 nucleotides match TRBD1. Sequencing input: PBMCs. This clonotype was obtained from a woman aged 25 to 45 in good health and CMV-seronegative. The CDR3 bases are TGTGCCAACCATCTGACAGGGGTGGGCAATTCACCCCTCCACTTT. Translated, it gives CANHLTGVGNSPLHF.